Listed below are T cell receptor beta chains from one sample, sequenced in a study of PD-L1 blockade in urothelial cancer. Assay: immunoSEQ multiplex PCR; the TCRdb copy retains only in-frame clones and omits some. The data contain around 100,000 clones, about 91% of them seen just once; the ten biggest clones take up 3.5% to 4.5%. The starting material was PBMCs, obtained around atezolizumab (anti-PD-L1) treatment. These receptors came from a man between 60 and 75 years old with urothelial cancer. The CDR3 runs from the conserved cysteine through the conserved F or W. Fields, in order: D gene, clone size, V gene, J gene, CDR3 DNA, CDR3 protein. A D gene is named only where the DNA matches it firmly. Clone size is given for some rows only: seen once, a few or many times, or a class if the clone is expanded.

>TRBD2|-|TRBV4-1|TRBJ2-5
TGCGCCAGCAGCCAAGTGTTTTGGCGGGAGGCCCAAGAGACCCAGTACTTC
CASSQVFWREAQETQYF
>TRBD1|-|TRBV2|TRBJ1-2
TGTGCCAGCAGTGAACGACAGGGGGGAGACGGGGGCTACACCTTC
CASSERQGGDGGYTF
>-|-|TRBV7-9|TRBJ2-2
TGTGCCAGCAGCCCCGGTGTGCGACAGCGGAACACCGGGGAGCTGTTTTTT
CASSPGVRQRNTGELFF
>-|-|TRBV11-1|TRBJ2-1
TGTGCCAGCAGCTTGAGGGCAGGGGTTTACAATGAGCAGTTCTTC
CASSLRAGVYNEQFF
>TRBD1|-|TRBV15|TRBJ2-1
TGTGCCACCAGCAGGGATGCCTCACAGGGGTATGAGCAGTTCTTC
CATSRDASQGYEQFF
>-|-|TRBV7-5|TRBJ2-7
TGTGTCAGAAGCTGGCCGACTGGTATCTCCTACGAGCAGTACTTC
CVRSWPTGISYEQYF
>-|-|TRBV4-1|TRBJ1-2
TGCGCCAGCAGCCATGAAGACAGCCTCTATGGCTACACCTTC
CASSHEDSLYGYTF
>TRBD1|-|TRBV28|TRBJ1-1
TGTGCCAGCAGTACCCGACAGGGGCAGAACACTGAAGCTTTCTTT
CASSTRQGQNTEAFF
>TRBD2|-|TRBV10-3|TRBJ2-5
TGTGCCACGGGGGGGGACGAAGAGACCCAGTACTTC
CATGGDEETQYF
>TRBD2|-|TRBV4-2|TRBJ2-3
TGTGCCAGCAGCCGTACGCCGGGACTAGCGGGAGTTAAAGATACGCAGTATTTT
CASSRTPGLAGVKDTQYF
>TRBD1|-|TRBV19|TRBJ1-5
TGTGCCAGTAGTACCAGACAGGGCAGGGATCAGCCCCAGCATTTT
CASSTRQGRDQPQHF
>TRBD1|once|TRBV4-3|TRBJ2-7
TGCGCCAGCAGCCAAGCCCAGGGGGCGCGAGAGCAGTACTTC
CASSQAQGAREQYF
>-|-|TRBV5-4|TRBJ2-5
TGTGCCAGCAGCCAAAACCTCAGGGAACGAGAGACCCAGTACTTC
CASSQNLRERETQYF
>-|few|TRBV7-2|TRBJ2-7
TGTGCCAGCAGCTTCACGGGGGTCAACGAGCAGTACTTC
CASSFTGVNEQYF
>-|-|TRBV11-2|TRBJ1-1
TGTGCCAGCAGCTTCGACAGGTCGAGGGGCACTGAAGCTTTCTTT
CASSFDRSRGTEAFF
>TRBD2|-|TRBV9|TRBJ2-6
TGTGCCAGCAGCGTATCTAGCGGGAGGAGTGGGGCCAACGTCCTGACTTTC
CASSVSSGRSGANVLTF
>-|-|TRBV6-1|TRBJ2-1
TGTGCCAGCAGGGGAGTGGGGTCTGAGCAGTTCTTC
CASRGVGSEQFF
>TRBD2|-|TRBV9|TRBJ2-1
TGTGCCAGCAGCGTAGGGGGAGGACTAGCGGGAGAGGGCAATGAGCAGTTCTTC
CASSVGGGLAGEGNEQFF
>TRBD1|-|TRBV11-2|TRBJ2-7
TGTGCCAGCAGCTCGACCGGGACAGCCTCCTACGAGCAGTACTTC
CASSSTGTASYEQYF
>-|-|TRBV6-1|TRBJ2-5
TGTGCCAGCAATTTTTGGGCCGGGGACCAGTACTTC
CASNFWAGDQYF
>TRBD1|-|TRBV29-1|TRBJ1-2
TGCAGCGGAGGGGACAGCCGATATGGCTACACCTTC
CSGGDSRYGYTF
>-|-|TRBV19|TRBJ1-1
TGTGCCAGTAGTATAGATTCCGACACTGAAGCTTTCTTT
CASSIDSDTEAFF
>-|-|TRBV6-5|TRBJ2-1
TGTGCCAGCAGTTCCGGGACTCAGATCGGGGAACGGCGGTTCTTC
CASSSGTQIGERRFF
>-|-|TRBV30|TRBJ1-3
TGTGCCTGGAGAGTCCCCGGTCCAAACACCATATATTTT
CAWRVPGPNTIYF
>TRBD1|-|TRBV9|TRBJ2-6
TGTGCCAGCAGCGGGCGGACAGGGAATAGGTTAGTCTCTGGGGCCAACGTCCTGACTTTC
CASSGRTGNRLVSGANVLTF
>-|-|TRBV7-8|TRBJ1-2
TGTGCCAGCAGCTTAGATAGGGGGAACTATGGCTACACCTTC
CASSLDRGNYGYTF
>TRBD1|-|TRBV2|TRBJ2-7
TGTGCCAGCAGTACGGGACAGCGATCCTACGAGCAGTACTTC
CASSTGQRSYEQYF
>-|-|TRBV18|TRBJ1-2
TGTGCCAGCTCACCAACGATCTCAACTTATGGCTACACCTTC
CASSPTISTYGYTF
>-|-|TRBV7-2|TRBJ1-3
TGTGCCAGCAGCTTAGGGACATATGGAAACACCATATATTTT
CASSLGTYGNTIYF
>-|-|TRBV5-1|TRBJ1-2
TGCGCCAGCAGCTTGAATACCGACAAGAGCTATGGCTACACCTTC
CASSLNTDKSYGYTF
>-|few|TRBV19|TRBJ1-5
TGTGCCAGTAGTTACCCCCAATGGGGGGGCCCCCCGCATTTT
CASSYPQWGGPPHF
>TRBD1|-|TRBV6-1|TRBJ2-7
TGTGCCAGCAGCCCCGGACAGGGGCCTCGCTACGAGCAGTACTTC
CASSPGQGPRYEQYF
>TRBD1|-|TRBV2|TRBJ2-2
TGTGCCAGCAACGTACAGGGGACGCCGAACACCGGGGAGCTATTTTTT
CASNVQGTPNTGELFF
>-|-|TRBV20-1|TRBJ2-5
TGCAGTGTACTAGCTTTGGAGACCCAGTACTTC
CSVLALETQYF
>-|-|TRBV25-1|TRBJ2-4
TGTGCCAGCAGGACAGATAAAAACATTCAGTACTTC
CASRTDKNIQYF
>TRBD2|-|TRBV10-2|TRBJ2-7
TGCGCCAGCAGAGGGACTAGCGGGGTAAGGGCCTACGAGCAGTACTTC
CASRGTSGVRAYEQYF
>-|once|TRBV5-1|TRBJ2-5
TGCGCCAGCAGCTTAGGGGCGGAAGAGACCCAGTACTTC
CASSLGAEETQYF
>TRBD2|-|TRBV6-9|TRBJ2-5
TGTGCCAGCAGTTCTTGGGGCGGGAGGGGGGAAGAGACCCAGTACTTC
CASSSWGGRGEETQYF
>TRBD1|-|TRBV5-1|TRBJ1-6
TGCGCCAGCAGCGAGGGGACAGGGCCTGTTTCACCCCTCCACTTT
CASSEGTGPVSPLHF
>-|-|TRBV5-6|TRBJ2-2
TGTGCCAGCAGCATCGTTAGCCCGAACACCGGGGAGCTGTTTTTT
CASSIVSPNTGELFF